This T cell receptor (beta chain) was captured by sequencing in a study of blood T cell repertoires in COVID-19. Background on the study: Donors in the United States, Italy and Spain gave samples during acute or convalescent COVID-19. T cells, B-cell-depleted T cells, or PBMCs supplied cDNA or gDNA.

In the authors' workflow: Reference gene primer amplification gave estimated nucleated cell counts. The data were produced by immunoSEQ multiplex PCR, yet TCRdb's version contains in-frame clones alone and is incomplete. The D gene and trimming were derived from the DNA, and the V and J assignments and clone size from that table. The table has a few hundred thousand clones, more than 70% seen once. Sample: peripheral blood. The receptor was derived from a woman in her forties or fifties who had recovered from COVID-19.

The CDR3 sequence: CSVVPGQGGGYTF. In nucleotides, the CDR3 is TGCAGCGTGGTTCCTGGACAGGGTGGAGGCTACACCTTC. This rearrangement joins TRBV29-1 to TRBJ1-2, with TRBD1 matching over 8 bases. CDR1 and CDR2 (germline): SQVTM, ANQGSEA. Germline trimming cut 6 bases from V and 8 bases from J; bases unmatched to any gene: 11. The CDR3 totals 13 residues.